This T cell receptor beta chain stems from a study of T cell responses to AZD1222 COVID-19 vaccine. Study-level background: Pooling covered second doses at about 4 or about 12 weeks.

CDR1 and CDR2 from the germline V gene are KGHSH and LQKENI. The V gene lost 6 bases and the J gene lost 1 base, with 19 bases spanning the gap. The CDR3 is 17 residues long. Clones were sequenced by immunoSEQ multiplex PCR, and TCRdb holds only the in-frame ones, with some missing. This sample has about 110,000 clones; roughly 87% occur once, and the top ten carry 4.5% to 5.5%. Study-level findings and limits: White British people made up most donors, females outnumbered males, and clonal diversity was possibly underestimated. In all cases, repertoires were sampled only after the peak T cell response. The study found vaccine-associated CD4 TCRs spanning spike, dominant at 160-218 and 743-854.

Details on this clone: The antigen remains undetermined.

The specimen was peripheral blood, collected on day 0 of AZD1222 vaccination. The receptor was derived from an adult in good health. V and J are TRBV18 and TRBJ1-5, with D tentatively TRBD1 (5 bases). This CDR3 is CASSEGAGLGSNQPQHF. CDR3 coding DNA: TGTGCCAGCTCCGAAGGGGCCGGCCTAGGGAGCAATCAGCCCCAGCATTTT.